A selection of T cell receptor beta chains follows, all from one sample in a study of cytomegalovirus exposure and HLA in healthy donors. The table came from immunoSEQ multiplex PCR; TCRdb's copy has only in-frame clones and leaves some out. The repertoire includes over 100,000 clones, around 66% of them detected once, and 1.5% to 1.9% sits in the top ten. Sequences were obtained from PBMCs. These receptors all come from a young man in good health and CMV-seronegative. The CDR3 runs from the conserved cysteine through the conserved F or W. A D gene is named only where the DNA matches it firmly. Expanded clones are given a class, and other clones once, few, many or no size at all.

j_call d_call v_call clone_size cdr3_aa cdr3_nt
TRBJ1-5 - TRBV12-5 - CASGLDQPQHF TGTGCTAGTGGCCTAGATCAGCCCCAGCATTTT
TRBJ2-7 TRBD1 TRBV20-1 few CSASDRHEQYF TGCAGTGCGTCGGACAGGCACGAGCAGTACTTC
TRBJ2-1 TRBD2 TRBV5-6 - CASSLAGGPNNEQFF TGTGCCAGCAGCTTGGCGGGGGGGCCGAACAATGAGCAGTTCTTC
TRBJ1-3 TRBD1 TRBV29-1 - CSARQGSSGNTIYF TGCAGCGCAAGACAGGGAAGCTCTGGAAACACCATATATTTT
TRBJ2-7 - TRBV11-2 few CASSRGGGITYEQYF TGTGCCAGCAGCCGAGGAGGGGGCATCACATACGAGCAGTACTTC
TRBJ1-2 TRBD1 TRBV29-1 - CSVDFGSRDRVGLGYTF TGCAGCGTTGATTTTGGATCCCGGGACAGGGTGGGTCTGGGCTACACCTTC
TRBJ2-7 TRBD1 TRBV5-6 few CASSLDRDRDYEQYF TGTGCCAGCAGCTTGGACCGGGACAGGGACTACGAGCAGTACTTC
TRBJ1-5 TRBD1 TRBV4-1 - CASSQGGQGVSGNQPQHF TGCGCCAGCAGCCAAGGGGGACAGGGTGTTAGTGGCAATCAGCCCCAGCATTTT
TRBJ1-4 - TRBV25-1 - CASRRLGANEKLFF TGTGCCAGCCGACGCCTCGGGGCTAATGAAAAACTGTTTTTT
TRBJ2-5 TRBD1 TRBV7-2 few CASSLTGTGLETQYF TGTGCCAGCAGCTTGACCGGGACAGGGTTGGAGACCCAGTACTTC
TRBJ2-3 TRBD2 TRBV15 - CATSSGTISTDTQYF TGTGCCACCAGCTCTGGGACTATCTCCACAGATACGCAGTATTTT
TRBJ1-2 TRBD1 TRBV4-1 few CASSHKGQAHGYTF TGCGCCAGCAGCCACAAAGGACAGGCTCATGGCTACACCTTC
TRBJ1-5 - TRBV7-9 - CASASQNSNQPQHF TGTGCCAGCGCCTCACAGAATAGCAATCAGCCCCAGCATTTT
TRBJ2-7 TRBD2 TRBV11-3 - CASSLGVAGALTHEQYF TGTGCCAGCAGCCTCGGGGTAGCGGGCGCGCTAACCCACGAGCAGTACTTC
TRBJ1-2 TRBD1 TRBV7-9 - CASSSDREKGYTF TGTGCCAGCAGTTCGGACAGGGAGAAGGGCTACACCTTC
TRBJ2-1 TRBD1 TRBV7-9 once CASSSPDRTGGGNEQFF TGTGCCAGCAGCTCCCCTGACCGGACAGGGGGAGGGAATGAGCAGTTCTTC
TRBJ2-7 TRBD1 TRBV11-2 - CASSLATGTGGYEQYF TGTGCCAGCAGCTTAGCGACCGGGACAGGGGGGTACGAGCAGTACTTC
TRBJ1-5 TRBD1 TRBV7-9 - CASSFYGQADQPQHF TGTGCCAGCAGCTTTTACGGACAGGCTGATCAGCCCCAGCATTTT
TRBJ2-3 TRBD2 TRBV9 - CASSDSGRGADTQYF TGTGCCAGCAGCGATAGCGGGAGAGGGGCAGATACGCAGTATTTT
TRBJ2-3 - TRBV7-8 - CASSLGATQYF TGTGCCAGCAGCTTAGGTGCGACGCAGTATTTT
TRBJ1-1 - TRBV5-6 - CPSSPTKRLNTEAFF TGTCCCAGCAGTCCAACGAAGAGGCTGAACACTGAAGCTTTCTTT
TRBJ1-2 TRBD1 TRBV30 - CAWDRDRANYGYTF TGTGCCTGGGACCGGGACAGGGCTAACTATGGCTACACCTTC
TRBJ2-3 TRBD2 TRBV9 - CASSVEAGEGTDTQYF TGTGCCAGCAGCGTAGAGGCGGGAGAGGGCACAGATACGCAGTATTTT
TRBJ1-6 - TRBV5-1 - CASSLEGDYNSPLHF TGCGCCAGCAGCTTGGAAGGGGACTACAATTCACCCCTCCACTTT
TRBJ1-5 TRBD1 TRBV19 - CASTNRQGGFEPQHF TGTGCCAGTACCAACCGACAGGGAGGTTTTGAGCCCCAGCATTTT
TRBJ1-5 TRBD1 TRBV6-5 - CASSRQGRGNQPQHF TGTGCCAGCAGCCGACAGGGGCGCGGGAATCAGCCCCAGCATTTT
TRBJ1-5 - TRBV5-1 - CASSLDGDPRGPQHF TGCGCCAGCAGCTTGGACGGGGACCCGCGGGGACCCCAGCATTTT
TRBJ1-5 TRBD1 TRBV2 - CASRTGTGGLQPQHF TGTGCCAGCAGGACCGGGACAGGGGGCCTTCAGCCCCAGCATTTT
TRBJ1-2 TRBD1 TRBV6-5 few CATQGAGGFNYGYTF TGTGCCACCCAAGGGGCAGGGGGCTTTAACTATGGCTACACCTTC
TRBJ2-6 - TRBV5-6 few CASSTQVLGANVLTF TGTGCCAGCAGCACCCAGGTGTTAGGGGCCAACGTCCTGACTTTC
TRBJ1-2 - TRBV28 few CASSSTGQRNYGYTF TGTGCCAGCAGTTCCACCGGACAGCGGAACTATGGCTACACCTTC
TRBJ2-3 TRBD2 TRBV7-3 - CASRGGPPSTDTQYF TGTGCCAGCCGGGGGGGGCCCCCTAGCACAGATACGCAGTATTTT
TRBJ1-5 - TRBV7-9 - CSSSLGRQVGQPQHF TGTTCCAGCAGCTTAGGGCGACAGGTCGGCCAGCCCCAGCATTTT